Below, one TCR beta chain is given with its context. What it binds is not known. No patient had autoimmune disease or received systemic immunosuppression. This sample was included in a study of OX40 agonist ivuxolimab in advanced cancers. Study-wide results and limits: Antigen targets of the expanded peripheral T cells went undetermined.

The CDR3 is made up of 16 amino acids. Trimming removed 7 bases from V and 5 bases from J, with 21 bases in between. Germline loops: CDR1 SGHVS, CDR2 FQNEAQ. TCRdb's copy holds only in-frame clones and misses some; the assay was immunoSEQ multiplex PCR. The table includes 75,000 to 95,000 clones, about 85% detected once. The V and J genes are TRBV7-8 and TRBJ1-3, with D tentatively TRBD1 (6 bases). The sequence derives from an adult with an advanced solid tumor such as melanoma, head and neck, liver or kidney cancer. The sequencing used CD4+ or CD8+ T cells sorted from blood, collected in a trial of the OX40 agonist ivuxolimab. In DNA, the CDR3 is TGTGCCAGCACCCCCCGAGGGGGAAACTTCCGAAACACCATATATTTT. Translating gives CASTPRGGNFRNTIYF.